The 22 T cell receptor beta chains below all came from one sample that was sequenced in a study of T cell responses to AZD1222 COVID-19 vaccine. Sequenced by immunoSEQ multiplex PCR; TCRdb stores in-frame clones only, minus some. The sample lists around 150,000 clones, 91% occurring once. The sample in question was peripheral blood, obtained 28 days after the second AZD1222 dose. The receptors were sampled from an adult who received the AZD1222 COVID-19 vaccine.

CDR3 amino acids: CASSSPNSPLHF. CDR3 bases: TGTGCCAGCAGCTCGCCGAATTCACCCCTCCACTTT. J is TRBJ1-6 and V is TRBV11-2; D not resolved. With 4 bases removed from V and 7 bases from J, the gap between germline ends came to 5 bases. The CDR3 totals 12 residues. Germline assignment: CDR1 SGHAT and CDR2 FQNNGV.

The chain uses TRBV7-9 and TRBJ2-2; D might be TRBD1 (5 bases). Per the germline V gene, CDR1 is SEHNR and CDR2 is FQNEAQ (reference sequence). The CDR3 sequence is 15 residues long. Between the trimmed V and J ends, which lost 1 base and 3 bases, there was a span of 9 bases. This CDR3 reads CASSLGVGDTGELFF. The CDR3 DNA follows: TGTGCCAGCAGCTTAGGAGTAGGGGACACCGGGGAGCTGTTTTTT.

J is TRBJ2-3 and V is TRBV9; D tentatively reads TRBD1 or TRBD2 (5 bases each). There are 15 residues in the CDR3. Between the trimmed V and J ends, which lost 0 bases and 2 bases, there was a span of 10 bases. The germline CDR1 and CDR2 sequences are SGDLS and YYNGEE. CDR3 nucleotide sequence: TGTGCCAGCAGCGTAGATTCGGGGACCACAGATACGCAGTATTTT. Translation gives CASSVDSGTTDTQYF.

The chain combines TRBV2 with TRBJ2-5, with a tentative D call TRBD1 (6 bases). V shed 7 bases and J shed 4 bases, with 7 bases lying between them. CDR1 is SNHLY, CDR2 FYNNEI, per germline. There are 11 residues in the CDR3. The DNA for the CDR3 is TGTGCCAGCACCAGGGGAGAGACCCAGTACTTC. Protein: CASTRGETQYF.

This clone has only one observation. The gene calls are TRBV5-3 and TRBJ1-2; 8 positions match TRBD1. TRBV5-3 is identified as an open reading frame with a role that is uncertain. The CDR3 has 13 residues. V shed 5 bases and J 4 bases; nucleotides not matched to a gene: 4. CDR3 in amino acids: CARRAGTGYGYTF. As DNA, the CDR3 is TGTGCCAGAAGGGCCGGGACAGGCTATGGCTACACCTTC.

The chain couples TRBV11-3 to TRBJ2-3, with D possibly matching TRBD2 (5 bases). The CDR3 has 16 residues. Trimming took 3 bases from V and 2 from J, leaving 15 bases between them. Per the germline V gene, CDR1 is SGHNT and CDR2 is YENEEA. This CDR3 is CASSFSPLEDTDTQYF. The CDR3 region has the DNA TGTGCCAGCAGCTTCAGTCCCCTGGAGGACACAGATACGCAGTATTTT.

The V and J genes are TRBV6-5 and TRBJ1-2; D is unclear. Deletions cut 0 bases from V and 2 bases from J, with 10 bases between. The CDR3 contains 15 residues. Germline-derived CDR1 and CDR2 are MNHEY and SVGAGI. CDR3 in DNA: TGTGCCAGCAGTTACTCGCCAGGAGCAAACTATGGCTACACCTTC. Encoded protein: CASSYSPGANYGYTF.

This chain uses TRBV3-1 (or the pseudogene TRBV3-2) with TRBJ2-1; no reliable D call. The germline V gene encodes CDR1 LGHDT and CDR2 YNNKEL (reference sequence). Trimming shortened V by 5 bases and J by 7 bases, and 12 bases separated the two germline ends. CDR3 length equals 13 residues. The CDR3: CASSYAMGNEQFF. DNA for the CDR3: TGTGCCAGCAGCTATGCGATGGGAAATGAGCAGTTCTTC.

The chain employs TRBV13 and TRBJ2-7; D possibly corresponds to TRBD1 (6 bases). The germline V and J ends were trimmed by 0 bases and 4 bases, with 10 bases remaining between them. Germline V gene data show CDR1 as PRHDT and CDR2 as FYEKMQ (reference sequence). CDR3 length equals 14 residues. The CDR3 DNA follows: TGTGCCAGCAGCTTAGGCACACAGGGATACGAGCAGTACTTC. Translation gives CASSLGTQGYEQYF.

This sequence joins TRBV10-3 and TRBJ2-2, with 10 bases lining up with TRBD2. V shed 4 bases and J 2 bases; nucleotides not matched to a gene: 22. Germline loops: CDR1 ENHRY, CDR2 SYGVKD. The CDR3 spans 22 residues. The CDR3, as DNA: TGTGCCATCAGTGCGACAGGTGGCCTAGCGGGAGCGCATACCCTTAACACCGGGGAGCTGTTTTTT. Protein: CAISATGGLAGAHTLNTGELFF.

This chain links TRBV14 with TRBJ2-7; the match to TRBD1 covers 7 bases. The V and J ends lost 1 base and 2 bases, in that order; junction bases with no gene match: 2. CDR1 is SGHDN, CDR2 FVKESK, per germline. The CDR3 has 14 residues. For the CDR3, the DNA is TGTGCCAGCAGCCAAGGGACAGGACCCTACGAGCAGTACTTC. This gives the protein CASSQGTGPYEQYF.

To note about this clone: Other DNA sequences in this specimen translate into the identical CDR3. The V and J genes are TRBV27 and TRBJ1-5; D perhaps matches TRBD1 (5 bases). The CDR3 is 14 amino acids. Germline-derived CDR1 and CDR2 are MNHEY and SMNVEV (reference sequence). With 3 bases removed from V and 2 bases from J, the gap between germline ends came to 8 bases. The chain's CDR3 is CASSLGGGNQPQHF. In nucleotides, the CDR3 is TGTGCCAGCAGTTTGGGGGGGGGCAATCAGCCCCAGCATTTT.

The chain recombines TRBV27 with TRBJ2-7, with D perhaps TRBD1 (5 bases). CDR1 and CDR2 from the germline V gene are MNHEY and SMNVEV (reference sequence). The CDR3 runs to 14 residues. The V end was cut by 3 bases, the J end by 1 base, with 10 bases between. Here the CDR3 reads CASSLGLLSYEQYF. Here the CDR3 DNA reads TGTGCCAGCAGTTTGGGGCTCCTGTCCTACGAGCAGTACTTC.

This clone was recorded once. The rearrangement uses TRBV3-1 (or the pseudogene TRBV3-2) and TRBJ2-6; 10 nucleotides line up with TRBD2. The CDR3 extends over 19 amino acids. J gave up 3 bases and V 2 bases, and 10 bases lay outside the gene matches. Germline-derived CDR1 and CDR2 are LGHDT and YNNKEL (reference sequence). DNA for the CDR3: TGTGCCAGCAGCCAACCAACTAGCGGGACCGTTTTTGGGGCCAACGTCCTGACTTTC. This encodes CASSQPTSGTVFGANVLTF.

The gene calls are TRBV12-5 and TRBJ2-7; TRBD2 might be the D (6 bases). The CDR3 length is 13 residues. Trimming pared 7 bases from V and 5 bases from J, leaving 15 bases between. From germline, CDR1 is LGHNT and CDR2 FRNRAP. CDR3 coding DNA: TGTGCTAGTGCCTGGGGGGTTCGGGACGAGCAGTACTTC. Amino acids: CASAWGVRDEQYF.

V usage is TRBV6-5 and J usage is TRBJ1-4; D is possibly TRBD1 (6 bases). The ends were cut back, 5 bases at V and 0 bases at J, with 10 bases in the middle. Per the germline V gene, CDR1 is MNHEY and CDR2 is SVGAGI. There are 15 residues in the CDR3. The CDR3 sequence: CASSQGPATNEKLFF. The CDR3 DNA reads TGTGCCAGCAGTCAGGGGCCAGCAACTAATGAAAAACTGTTTTTT.

This sequence joins TRBV2 and TRBJ1-5, with 9 bases that match TRBD1. The CDR3 runs 15 residues. Germline values: CDR1 SNHLY, CDR2 FYNNEI. J was trimmed by 4 bases and V by 4 bases; bases with no gene match: 5. CDR3 DNA sequence: TGTGCCAGCAGTGGTATAGGACAGGGGAATCAGCCCCAGCATTTT. Its protein is CASSGIGQGNQPQHF.

The chain joins TRBV2 to TRBJ1-5, with 7 bases fitting TRBD1. V was pared by 1 base and J by 6 bases, with 3 bases of the junction left unmatched. CDR1 is SNHLY and CDR2 is FYNNEI in the germline V gene. The CDR3 is made up of 14 amino acids. The CDR3 DNA follows: TGTGCCAGCAGTGAAGGAGGGGGCAGTCAGCCCCAGCATTTT. As protein: CASSEGGGSQPQHF.

The J gene is TRBJ1-2, the V gene TRBV7-2; maybe TRBD1 (5 bases). This CDR3 contains 15 residues. Deletions cut 6 bases from V and 6 bases from J, with 20 bases between. Germline V lookup: CDR1 SGHTA, CDR2 FQGNSA. The CDR3 loop is CASSPVWGSLDGYTF. The DNA of the CDR3 is TGTGCCAGCAGTCCCGTTTGGGGCAGCCTGGATGGCTACACCTTC.

This chain connects TRBV5-1 to TRBJ1-1; unclear D gene. The CDR3 runs 14 residues. From germline, CDR1 is SGHRS and CDR2 YFSETQ. V lost 0 bases to trimming and J lost 6 bases, with 12 bases between them. The CDR3 here is CASSLERADSEAFF. The CDR3 coding sequence is TGCGCCAGCAGCTTGGAAAGGGCAGACTCTGAAGCTTTCTTT.

The chain couples TRBV18 to TRBJ2-2; the D is unclear. The ends were cut back, 3 bases at V and 8 bases at J, with 16 bases in the middle. Germline V CDR1 and CDR2: KGHSH, LQKENI. CDR3 size: 15 residues. The CDR3 nucleotides read TGTGCCAGCTCACCCCGGACGGGCAATGCGGGGGAGCTGTTTTTT. It specifies CASSPRTGNAGELFF.

The chain joins TRBV27 to TRBJ1-4; 9 positions match TRBD1. The ends lost 5 bases at V and 6 bases at J; junction bases unmatched: 7. Germline lookup yields CDR1 MNHEY and CDR2 SMNVEV (reference sequence). CDR3 length: 15 residues. This CDR3 reads CASSLETGGDEKLFF. Here the CDR3 DNA reads TGTGCCAGCAGTCTAGAGACAGGGGGAGATGAAAAACTGTTTTTT.